Each of the 7 T cell receptor beta chains below was sequenced from the same sample in a study of radiation and T cells in renal cell carcinoma. Clones were sequenced by immunoSEQ multiplex PCR, and TCRdb holds only the in-frame ones, with some missing. The sample carries tens of thousands of clones, roughly 78% recorded once. The sample's time point: blood 2 weeks post-SBRT. The treatment is: 15 Gy SBRT to primary tumor, nephrectomy 4 weeks later. Specimen: blood, collected from a patient whose treatment included radiotherapy and nephrectomy. Receptors were obtained from a woman in her 70s with renal cell carcinoma.

The chain uses TRBV2 and TRBJ1-4; D unclear. The CDR3 is made up of 16 amino acids. In germline, CDR1 is SNHLY, CDR2 FYNNEI. V was clipped by 8 bases and J by 3 bases, with 19 bases between them. The CDR3 protein is CASVKGRWLSNEKLFF. DNA for the CDR3: TGTGCCAGCGTGAAAGGGAGATGGTTGTCTAATGAAAAACTGTTTTTT.

V is TRBV4-1 and J is TRBJ2-1, with D maybe TRBD2 (7 bases). The CDR3 contains 16 residues. V was cut by 3 bases and J by 2 bases, with 14 bases left in between. Germline V CDR1 and CDR2: MGHRA, YSYEKL. The CDR3 nucleotides are TGCGCCAGCAGCCAGCCGGGGGGACAAGCCTACAATGAGCAGTTCTTC. Residues: CASSQPGGQAYNEQFF.

The J gene is TRBJ1-4, the V gene TRBV28; tentatively, D is TRBD1 (6 bases). The V gene lost 8 bases and the J gene lost 4 bases, with 11 bases spanning the gap. The CDR3 length is 13 residues. Germline lookup yields CDR1 MDHEN and CDR2 SYDVKM. The CDR3 here is CASQEGVNEKLFF. The CDR3 DNA sequence: TGTGCCAGCCAAGAGGGGGTTAATGAAAAACTGTTTTTT.

The chain has TRBV2 and TRBJ1-5, with D hard to call. The CDR3 runs 15 residues. Germline CDR1 reads SNHLY; CDR2 reads FYNNEI. Deletions cut 7 bases from V and 1 base from J, with 14 bases between. The CDR3 is CASNPDLSSNQPQHF. DNA of the CDR3: TGTGCCAGCAATCCGGACCTTTCGAGCAATCAGCCCCAGCATTTT.

This clone was seen ten or more times. V gene TRBV7-9 combines with J gene TRBJ1-4; TRBD1 matches at 7 bases. The germline V gene encodes CDR1 SEHNR and CDR2 FQNEAQ (reference sequence). J was trimmed by 7 bases and V by 8 bases; bases with no gene match: 7. CDR3 length equals 13 residues. In DNA form, the CDR3 reads TGTGCCAGCCGTAGGCAGGGGGTTGAAAAACTGTTTTTT. This sequence encodes CASRRQGVEKLFF.

The rearrangement uses TRBV7-2 and TRBJ2-7; D is unresolved. The CDR3 runs 14 residues. The V end lost 2 bases, the J end lost 0 bases, and 8 bases lay between the germline ends. Germline CDR1 SGHTA, CDR2 FQGNSA. The CDR3 loop reads CASSLPPDSYEQYF. In DNA, the CDR3 is TGTGCCAGCAGCTTACCGCCAGACTCCTACGAGCAGTACTTC.

This chain joins TRBV11-1 and TRBJ1-4; TRBD1 might be the D (5 bases). V lost 3 bases and J 5 bases, leaving 7 bases between the germline ends. CDR1 is SGHAT, CDR2 FQDESV, per germline (reference sequence). This CDR3 contains 13 residues. CDR3 DNA sequence: TGTGCCAGCAGCTTTGACAGCAATGAAAAACTGTTTTTT. This sequence encodes CASSFDSNEKLFF.